Presented here are 3 T cell receptor beta chains from one specimen sequenced in a study of shared clonotypes between healthy human individuals. Produced via immunoSEQ multiplex PCR; TCRdb's table is partial and in-frame only. Among about 2.4 million clones listed, 93% were seen once. Sequenced input: naive CD4+ T cells from PBMCs. Subset meaning: CD45RA+ positively selected. Receptors were obtained from a man younger than 35 in good health. Some clones in this sample may be carry-over from other donors' samples.

The chain uses TRBV4-3 and TRBJ2-7, with 13 bases matching TRBD2. J was trimmed by 5 bases and V by 4 bases; bases with no gene match: 11. The CDR3 spans 17 residues. Germline lookup yields CDR1 LGHNA and CDR2 YSLEER. Written as DNA, the CDR3 is TGCGCCAGCAGCCCCGGGACTAGCGGGATCATAAGGAACGAGCAGTACTTC. Its protein product is CASSPGTSGIIRNEQYF.

This sequence joins TRBV11-2 and TRBJ2-1; D is undetermined. CDR1 is SGHAT, CDR2 FQNNGV, per germline. V was trimmed by 6 bases and J by 1 base, leaving 13 bases between them. This CDR3 is 15 amino acids long. In DNA, the CDR3 is TGTGCCAGCAGACCGCTGGGGAATTCCTACAATGAGCAGTTCTTC. It yields the protein CASRPLGNSYNEQFF.

This clone was seen only a few times. The rearrangement links TRBV19 to TRBJ1-1; a weak D match, TRBD1 (6 bases). CDR1 is LNHDA and CDR2 is SQIVND in the germline V gene (reference sequence). The ends were cut back, 6 bases at V and 10 bases at J, with 12 bases in the middle. The CDR3 sequence is 11 residues long. The chain's CDR3 is CASSRGAGAFF. The CDR3 nucleotides are TGTGCCAGTAGCCGGGGGGCAGGAGCTTTCTTT.